This T cell receptor beta chain was recovered during a study of blood T cell repertoires in COVID-19. Repertoires were generated with immunoSEQ multiplex PCR, while TCRdb's copy carries only in-frame clones and drops some. The sample contains 100,000 to 130,000 clones, around 89% of which appear only once. The CDR3 consists of 18 residues. Germline loops: CDR1 LNHDA, CDR2 SQIVND (reference sequence). Germline trimming cut 3 bases from V and 1 base from J; bases unmatched to any gene: 13. This receptor was identified in a middle-aged man with active or convalescent COVID-19. The chain couples TRBV19 to TRBJ1-1, with 8 positions matching TRBD1. Sequencing was done on a sample of peripheral blood. The CDR3 DNA follows: TGTGCCAGTAGTATCACCTCCCCCTGGGACAGGCCGAACACTGAAGCTTTCTTT. Amino acid sequence: CASSITSPWDRPNTEAFF.